This entry features one T cell receptor beta chain sequence. What it binds is not known. V lost 5 bases to trimming and J lost 4 bases; unmatched junction nucleotides: 8. Germline CDR1 SQVTM, CDR2 ANQGSEA. There are 14 residues in the CDR3. This record belongs to a study of shared clonotypes between healthy human individuals. The study, taken as a whole, reports: The low donor count limited represented genetic and exposure-history diversity. Clonotypes not shared had lower generation probabilities than those common to all four donors. Among the subsets, naive ones generally showed larger estimated richness than memory ones.

Assay: immunoSEQ multiplex PCR; the TCRdb copy retains only in-frame clones and omits some. The data contain over a million clones, approximately 98.5% of them seen just once; the ten biggest clones take up roughly 0.35%. This chain uses TRBV29-1 with TRBJ1-2; 9 bases are shared with TRBD1. The TCR was taken from a man aged 25-40 years in good health. Sequenced: naive CD4+ T cells sorted from blood. Subset defined: CD45RA+ positively selected. The chain's CDR3 is CSVPRDRGIYGYTF. The CDR3 nucleotides read TGCAGCGTTCCCCGCGACAGGGGGATCTATGGCTACACCTTC.